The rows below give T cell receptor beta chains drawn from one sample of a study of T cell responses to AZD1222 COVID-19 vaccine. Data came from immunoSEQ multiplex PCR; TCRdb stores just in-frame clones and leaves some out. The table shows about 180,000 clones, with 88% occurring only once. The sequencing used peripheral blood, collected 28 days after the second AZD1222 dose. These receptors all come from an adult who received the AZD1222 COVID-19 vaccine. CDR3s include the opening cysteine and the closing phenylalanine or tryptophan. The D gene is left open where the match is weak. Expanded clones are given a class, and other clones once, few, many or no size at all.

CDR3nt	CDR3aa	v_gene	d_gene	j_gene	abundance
TGTGCCGAGGGCCAGGGGGAGATGGGAAACTATGGCTACACCTTC	CAEGQGEMGNYGYTF	TRBV28	TRBD1	TRBJ1-2	-
TGTGCCAGCAGCCAAGCCGGGCGGGGGGGCAATCAGCCCCAGCATTTT	CASSQAGRGGNQPQHF	TRBV3-1/TRBV3-2	-	TRBJ1-5	few
TGCAGTGCTAGAGTCAAAGAGACCCAGTACTTC	CSARVKETQYF	TRBV20-1	-	TRBJ2-5	-
TGCGCCAGCAGCTTGGACACTAGCGGGGTTGAGACCCAGTACTTC	CASSLDTSGVETQYF	TRBV5-1	TRBD2	TRBJ2-5	-
TGTGCCAGCAGTTTAGGGGAGGGTGGGCAGTATTTT	CASSLGEGGQYF	TRBV28	TRBD2	TRBJ2-3	-
TGTGCCAGCAGCCCACGGACAGGGGTTCACACCGGGGAGCTGTTTTTT	CASSPRTGVHTGELFF	TRBV5-4	TRBD1	TRBJ2-2	-
TGTGCCAGCAGCTTAGGGGCCCGCAATGAGCAGTTCTTC	CASSLGARNEQFF	TRBV7-3	-	TRBJ2-1	-
TGTGCCAGCAGGCGGGCCAGACTGGGCTACACCTTC	CASRRARLGYTF	TRBV2	-	TRBJ1-2	-
TGTGCCAGCAGCGCGACAGTTAACTATGGCTACACCTTC	CASSATVNYGYTF	TRBV2	-	TRBJ1-2	-
TGTGCCAGCAGCTTAAGTCAGGGGGCCTACGAGCAGTACTTC	CASSLSQGAYEQYF	TRBV7-2	TRBD1	TRBJ2-7	-
TGTGCCAGCAGTCCCTGGACAGGGCTGAACGAGCAGTACTTC	CASSPWTGLNEQYF	TRBV6-5	TRBD1	TRBJ2-7	-
TGTGCCAGAAGCTTAGCCCCCACCCGAGGGACCCCCTACGAGCAGTACTTC	CARSLAPTRGTPYEQYF	TRBV7-5	-	TRBJ2-7	-
TGTGCCAGTAGTGCGCCGGGGGACCCGTCGAACACCGGGGAGCTGTTTTTT	CASSAPGDPSNTGELFF	TRBV19	-	TRBJ2-2	-
TGTGCCAGCAGCCCCCGGACAGGGGAGGAATGGGAAAAACTGTTTTTT	CASSPRTGEEWEKLFF	TRBV9	TRBD1	TRBJ1-4	-
TGTGCCAGTAGTACGTTGGATCAGCCCCAGCATTTT	CASSTLDQPQHF	TRBV19	-	TRBJ1-5	-
TGTGCCAGCAGCGCAACCGGGACAGGGGGCGGCTACACCTTC	CASSATGTGGGYTF	TRBV7-3	TRBD1	TRBJ1-2	-
TGTGCCAGCTCGTCACAGGGGGCGTCTCAGCCCCAGCATTTT	CASSSQGASQPQHF	TRBV7-2	TRBD1	TRBJ1-5	-
TGTGCCAGCAGCAGCAGCGGGGGAAAAAACAATGAGCAGTTCTTC	CASSSSGGKNNEQFF	TRBV7-2	TRBD2	TRBJ2-1	-
TGTGCCACCAGCACTAAAGCTTTGGACAGGGGGCGAAACACAGATACGCAGTATTTT	CATSTKALDRGRNTDTQYF	TRBV15	TRBD1	TRBJ2-3	-
TGTGCCAGCAGTTATTCGGACATTCAGTACTTC	CASSYSDIQYF	TRBV6-1	-	TRBJ2-4	-
TGCGCCAGCAGCCGGGGACAGAGCCAGAGTATCTCTGGGGCCAACGTCCTGACTTTC	CASSRGQSQSISGANVLTF	TRBV5-1	TRBD1	TRBJ2-6	-
TGTGCCATCAGCCTCTCTCAGGGAGACACCGGGGAGCTGTTTTTT	CAISLSQGDTGELFF	TRBV10-3	-	TRBJ2-2	-
TGTGCCAGCAGACCGACGAAGGCCCCCAAAGATTCACCCCTCCACTTT	CASRPTKAPKDSPLHF	TRBV7-2	-	TRBJ1-6	-
TGTGCCAGCAGGTCTGGCGGACCGAATCAGCCCCAGCATTTT	CASRSGGPNQPQHF	TRBV6-5	-	TRBJ1-5	-
TGTGCCAGCAGCCCCACTAGAAACACAGATACGCAGTATTTT	CASSPTRNTDTQYF	TRBV11-3	-	TRBJ2-3	-
TGTGCCAGTAGTATCGCCGGGCCAGGGGGCGGCTATGGCTACACCTTC	CASSIAGPGGGYGYTF	TRBV19	TRBD1	TRBJ1-2	-
TGCGCCAGCAGCTTGGGCGTAGCGGGGGGAACAGATACGCAGTATTTT	CASSLGVAGGTDTQYF	TRBV5-1	TRBD2	TRBJ2-3	-
TGTGCCAGCAGTTCGCACCATCGTGGGGGCAATCAGCCCCAGCATTTT	CASSSHHRGGNQPQHF	TRBV6-5	-	TRBJ1-5	-
TGTGCCAGCAGCCTGGGACAGGGATATAGCAATCAGCCCCAGCATTTT	CASSLGQGYSNQPQHF	TRBV2	TRBD1	TRBJ1-5	-
TGTGCCAGCAGTACTTTGGGCGGGAGCACAGATACGCAGTATTTT	CASSTLGGSTDTQYF	TRBV25-1	-	TRBJ2-3	-
TGTGCCAGCAGTTTAGGGGGGCAGGTGAATCAGCCCCAGCATTTT	CASSLGGQVNQPQHF	TRBV27	-	TRBJ1-5	once
TGTGCCAGCAGCTTGCCCGCGGCTGGAAACACCATATATTTT	CASSLPAAGNTIYF	TRBV7-2	-	TRBJ1-3	-
TGTGCCAGCAGTCTTTACACAGGGCAAGAGACCCAGTACTTC	CASSLYTGQETQYF	TRBV27	-	TRBJ2-5	-
TGTGCCAGCTCCCAAACAGGGCCGCAAGAGACCCAGTACTTC	CASSQTGPQETQYF	TRBV18	-	TRBJ2-5	-
TGTGCCAGCAGCTTAGAGGACAGGAACAATGAAAAACTGTTTTTT	CASSLEDRNNEKLFF	TRBV7-8	TRBD1	TRBJ1-4	-